The T cell receptor (beta chain) under discussion was sequenced for a study of blood T cell repertoires in COVID-19. Whole-study context: Sample material is recorded as cDNA or gDNA derived from T cells, B-cell-depleted T cells, or PBMCs.

Participant-reported clinical history was the basis for cohort assignment. Germline lookup yields CDR1 LGHNA and CDR2 YNFKEQ. Deletions cut 0 bases from V and 0 bases from J, with 12 bases between. The CDR3 extends over 18 amino acids. Using immunoSEQ multiplex PCR, the repertoire was profiled, and TCRdb retains in-frame clones only, with some absent. Of approximately 250,000 clones listed, 80% to 90% are singletons. The TCR was taken from a woman in her thirties with acute COVID-19. The material sequenced was PBMCs or T cells enriched from blood (not recorded which). The genes are TRBV4-2 and TRBJ2-6; TRBD2 might be the D (5 bases). As DNA, the CDR3 is TGTGCCAGCAGCCAAGATCCGCCGGGGAACTCTGGGGCCAACGTCCTGACTTTC. Its protein product is CASSQDPPGNSGANVLTF.